The clone carrying this T cell receptor beta chain was seen more than once but under ten times. This sample was included in a study of identical twins. TCRdb reprocessed the 5' RACE reads with MiXCR, giving one entry per CDR3 protein. The sample includes about 550,000 distinct CDR3 sequences, about 20% seen only once; the top ten take 0.45% to 0.5%. There are 15 residues in the CDR3. From germline, CDR1 is MDHEN and CDR2 SYDVKM. Trimming removed 3 bases at V and 2 bases at J, with 10 bases between. Separately, the same data were catalogued under a study of yellow fever vaccine responses in identical twins.

The V call is TRBV28, the J call TRBJ2-2; the D is unclear. Input material: CD4+ T cells sorted from blood. This receptor was identified in a woman under 30 in good health. The CDR3 here is CASSFRTVNTGELFF. In DNA, the CDR3 is TGTGCCAGCAGTTTCCGAACAGTAAACACCGGGGAGCTGTTTTTT.